This T cell receptor beta chain was captured in a study of shared clonotypes between healthy human individuals. Points from the study as a whole: In this cohort, only blood was sampled, and tissue repertoires likely differ.

On this clone itself: The antigen is not known.

Positively selected for CCR7, the CD45RO-negative cells used as naive CD8 cells excluded terminally differentiated effector memory CD45RA+ cells. Genomic DNA of every subset was divided equally among multiple immunoSEQ plates. TCRdb's table, derived via immunoSEQ multiplex PCR, lists solely in-frame clones and lacks some. The sample consists of about 650,000 clones, nearly 97% of them appearing once. The CDR3 spans 15 residues. Trimming pared 3 bases from V and 5 bases from J, leaving 16 bases between. Germline lookup yields CDR1 SEHNR and CDR2 FQNEAQ (reference sequence). Sequencing was performed on naive CD8+ T cells sorted from blood. V and J are TRBV7-9 and TRBJ2-5; D might be TRBD2 (5 bases). The sequence derives from a woman aged 25 to 39 in good health. CDR3 nucleotides: TGTGCCAGCAGCTTGTCGGAGAGTCGAGGGGAGACCCAGTACTTC. It encodes CASSLSESRGETQYF.